Here is one T cell receptor beta chain with its context. The record originates from a study of blood T cell repertoires in COVID-19. The table came from immunoSEQ multiplex PCR; TCRdb's copy has only in-frame clones and leaves some out. The repertoire includes 400,000 to 550,000 clones, roughly 87% of them detected once, and roughly 1.9% sits in the top ten. Ages ranged from roughly 18 to 100 years, with residence in 24 US areas. Germline lookup yields CDR1 SGDLS and CDR2 YYNGEE. V shed 3 bases, J shed 2 bases, and the junction held 7 bases outside the gene matches. This CDR3 is 15 amino acids long. Sequenced: PBMCs or T cells enriched from blood (not recorded which). V and J are TRBV9 and TRBJ2-5; TRBD1 matches 7 bases. This sequence originates from a woman aged 18-29 years with acute COVID-19. The CDR3 reads CASSGRQGKQETQYF. In nucleotides, the CDR3 is TGTGCCAGCAGCGGAAGACAGGGCAAACAAGAGACCCAGTACTTC.